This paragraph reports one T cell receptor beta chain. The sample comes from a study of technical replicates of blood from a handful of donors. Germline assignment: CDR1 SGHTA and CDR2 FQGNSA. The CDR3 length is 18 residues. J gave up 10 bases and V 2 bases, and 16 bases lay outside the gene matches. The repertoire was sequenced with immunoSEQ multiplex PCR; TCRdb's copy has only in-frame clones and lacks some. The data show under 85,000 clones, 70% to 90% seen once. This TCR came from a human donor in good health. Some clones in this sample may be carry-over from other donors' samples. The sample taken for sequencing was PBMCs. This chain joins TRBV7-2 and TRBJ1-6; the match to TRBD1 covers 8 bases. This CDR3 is CASSLNRYGTGLSSPLHF. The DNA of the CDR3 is TGTGCCAGCAGCTTAAATAGGTACGGGACAGGCCTGTCCTCACCCCTCCACTTT.